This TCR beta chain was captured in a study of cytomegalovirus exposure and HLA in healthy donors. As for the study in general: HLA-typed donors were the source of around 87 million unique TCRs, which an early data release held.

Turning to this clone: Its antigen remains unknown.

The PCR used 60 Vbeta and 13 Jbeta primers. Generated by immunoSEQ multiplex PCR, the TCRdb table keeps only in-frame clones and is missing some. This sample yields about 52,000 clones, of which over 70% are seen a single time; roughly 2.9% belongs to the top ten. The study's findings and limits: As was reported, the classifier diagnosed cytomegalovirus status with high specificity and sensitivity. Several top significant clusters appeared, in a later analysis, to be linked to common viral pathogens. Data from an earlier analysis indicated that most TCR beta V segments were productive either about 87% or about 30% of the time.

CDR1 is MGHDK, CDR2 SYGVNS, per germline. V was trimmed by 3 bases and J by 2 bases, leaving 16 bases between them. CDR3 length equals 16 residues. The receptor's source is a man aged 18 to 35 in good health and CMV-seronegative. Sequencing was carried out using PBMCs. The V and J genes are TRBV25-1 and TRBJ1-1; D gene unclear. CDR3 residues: CASSDKVVLANTEAFF. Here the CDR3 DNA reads TGTGCCAGCAGTGACAAGGTCGTCCTAGCTAACACTGAAGCTTTCTTT. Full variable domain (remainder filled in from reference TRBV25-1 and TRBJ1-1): EADIYQTPRYLVIGTGKKITLECSQTMGHDKMYWYQQDPGMELHLIHYSYGVNSTEKGDLSSESTVSRIRTEHFPLTLESARPSHTSQYLCASSDKVVLANTEAFFGQGTRLTVV.